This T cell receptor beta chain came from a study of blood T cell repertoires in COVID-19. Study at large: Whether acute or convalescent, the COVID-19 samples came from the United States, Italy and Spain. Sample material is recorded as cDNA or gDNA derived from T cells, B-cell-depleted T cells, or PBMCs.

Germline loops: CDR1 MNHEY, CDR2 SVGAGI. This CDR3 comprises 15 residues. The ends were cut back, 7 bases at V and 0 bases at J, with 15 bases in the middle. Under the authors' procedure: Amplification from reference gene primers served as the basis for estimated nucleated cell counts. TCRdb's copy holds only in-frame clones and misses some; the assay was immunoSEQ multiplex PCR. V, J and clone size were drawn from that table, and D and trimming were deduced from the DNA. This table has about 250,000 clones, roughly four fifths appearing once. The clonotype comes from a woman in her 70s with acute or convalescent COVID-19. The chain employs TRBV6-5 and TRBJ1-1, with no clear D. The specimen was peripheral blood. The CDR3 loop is CASTLRVEMNTEAFF. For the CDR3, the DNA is TGTGCCAGCACGTTGAGGGTCGAAATGAACACTGAAGCTTTCTTT.